This is a list of T cell receptor beta chains from one sample in a study of OX40 agonist ivuxolimab in advanced cancers. Sequencing was performed with immunoSEQ multiplex PCR; in TCRdb, only in-frame clones are kept and a portion is missing. Of 10,000 to 15,000 clones in the sample, around four fifths were seen once. Here the sequenced sample was CD4+ or CD8+ T cells sorted from blood, taken in a trial of the OX40 agonist ivuxolimab. All receptors derive from an adult with an advanced solid tumor such as melanoma, head and neck, liver or kidney cancer. CDR3s include the opening cysteine and the closing phenylalanine or tryptophan.

CDR3aa,j_gene,v_gene
CASSGWDPNYGYTF,TRBJ1-2,TRBV9
CASSSRSSSYNEQFF,TRBJ2-1,TRBV11-3
CASSLYYARVQETQYF,TRBJ2-5,TRBV11-2
CASSPLLGSGETQYF,TRBJ2-5,TRBV27
CASSWTGGPRNEQYF,TRBJ2-7,TRBV27
CASFGDQPEQYF,TRBJ2-7,TRBV18
CAISESLAQETQYF,TRBJ2-5,TRBV10-3
CASKVSGTGLYEQYF,TRBJ2-7,TRBV19
CASSLLGGPLEEQYF,TRBJ2-7,TRBV7-6
CASSFNREDSYEQYF,TRBJ2-7,TRBV28
CASSPRDSFQETQYF,TRBJ2-5,TRBV11-3
CASSTGGFSNQPQHF,TRBJ1-5,TRBV6-6
CASSLVVAYEQYF,TRBJ2-7,TRBV7-9
CAWSYGTGTYNEQFF,TRBJ2-1,TRBV30
CASICLAGRANEQFF,TRBJ2-1,TRBV21-1
CASGPIGSGNTIYF,TRBJ1-3,TRBV27
CASSSLKLGSSYNEQFF,TRBJ2-1,TRBV27
CASSPAGGPSYEQYF,TRBJ2-7,TRBV7-9
CASTSTDFNYGYTF,TRBJ1-2,TRBV2
CASSGGGSNEQFF,TRBJ2-1,TRBV11-2
CASSLGGLGEQFF,TRBJ2-1,TRBV7-9
CASSNWTGIDEQYF,TRBJ2-7,TRBV5-3
CASKNGGANEAFF,TRBJ1-1,TRBV6-5
CASSILGLADDEQFF,TRBJ2-1,TRBV19
CATSSRRDRAYEQYF,TRBJ2-7,TRBV15
CATGTGETTEAFF,TRBJ1-1,TRBV7-5
CATESLRDYNNEQFF,TRBJ2-1,TRBV6-1